This TCR beta chain was captured by sequencing in a study of cytomegalovirus exposure and HLA in healthy donors. The ends lost 3 bases at V and 4 bases at J; junction bases unmatched: 3. The CDR3 length is 14 residues. In germline, CDR1 is MNHEY, CDR2 SMNVEV (reference sequence). Researchers ran the PCR with 60 Vbeta and 13 Jbeta primers. Method: immunoSEQ multiplex PCR; TCRdb's copy keeps in-frame clones and lacks some. This sample's table has around 71,000 clones. The genes are TRBV27 and TRBJ1-5; the match to TRBD1 covers 7 bases. The clonotype originates from a woman aged 25 to 39 in good health and CMV-seronegative. Sample: PBMCs. As DNA, the CDR3 is TGTGCCAGCAGTTTGACAGGGCCGAATCAGCCCCAGCATTTT. Translated, it gives CASSLTGPNQPQHF.